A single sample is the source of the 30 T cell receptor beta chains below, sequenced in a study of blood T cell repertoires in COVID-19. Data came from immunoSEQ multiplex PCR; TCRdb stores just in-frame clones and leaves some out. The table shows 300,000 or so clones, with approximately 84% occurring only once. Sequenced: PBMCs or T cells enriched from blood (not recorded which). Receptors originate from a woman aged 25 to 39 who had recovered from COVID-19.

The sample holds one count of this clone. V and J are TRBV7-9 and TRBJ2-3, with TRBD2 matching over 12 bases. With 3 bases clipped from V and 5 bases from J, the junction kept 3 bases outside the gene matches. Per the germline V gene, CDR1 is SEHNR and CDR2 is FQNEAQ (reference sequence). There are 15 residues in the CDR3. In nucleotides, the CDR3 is TGTGCCAGCAGCTTGACTAGCGGGGGAGTAGATACGCAGTATTTT. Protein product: CASSLTSGGVDTQYF. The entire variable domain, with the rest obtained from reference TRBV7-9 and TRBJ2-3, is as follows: DTGVSQNPRHKITKRGQNVTFRCDPISEHNRLYWYRQTLGQGPEFLTYFQNEAQLEKSRLLSDRFSAERPKGSFSTLEIQRTEQGDSAMYLCASSLTSGGVDTQYFGPGTRLTVL.

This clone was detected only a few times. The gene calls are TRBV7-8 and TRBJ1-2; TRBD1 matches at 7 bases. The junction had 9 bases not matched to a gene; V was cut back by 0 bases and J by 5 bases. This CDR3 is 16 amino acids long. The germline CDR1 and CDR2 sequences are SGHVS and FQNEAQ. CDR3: CASSLATGSAGYGYTF. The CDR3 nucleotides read TGTGCCAGCAGCTTAGCGACAGGGAGTGCCGGGTATGGCTACACCTTC.

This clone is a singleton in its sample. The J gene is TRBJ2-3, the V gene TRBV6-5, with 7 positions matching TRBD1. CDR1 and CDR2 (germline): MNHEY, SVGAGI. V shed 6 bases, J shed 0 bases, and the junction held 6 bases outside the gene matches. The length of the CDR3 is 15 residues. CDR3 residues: CASRLTGASTDTQYF. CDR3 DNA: TGTGCCAGCAGACTAACAGGGGCTAGCACAGATACGCAGTATTTT.

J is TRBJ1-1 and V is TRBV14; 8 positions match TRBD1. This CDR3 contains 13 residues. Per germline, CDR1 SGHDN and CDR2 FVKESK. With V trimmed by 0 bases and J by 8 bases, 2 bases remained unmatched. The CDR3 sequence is CASSQDRTGEAFF. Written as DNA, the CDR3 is TGTGCCAGCAGCCAAGATAGGACAGGGGAAGCTTTCTTT.

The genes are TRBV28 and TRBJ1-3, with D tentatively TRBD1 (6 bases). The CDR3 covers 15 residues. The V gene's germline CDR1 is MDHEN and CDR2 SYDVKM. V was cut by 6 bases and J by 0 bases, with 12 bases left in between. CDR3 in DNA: TGTGCCAGCAGCCTGTTACAGGGCTCTGGAAACACCATATATTTT. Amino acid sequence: CASSLLQGSGNTIYF.

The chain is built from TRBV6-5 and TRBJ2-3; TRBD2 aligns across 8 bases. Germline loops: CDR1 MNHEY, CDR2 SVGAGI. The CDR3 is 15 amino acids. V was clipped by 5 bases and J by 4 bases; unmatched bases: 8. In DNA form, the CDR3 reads TGTGCCAGCAGTACTACCGGGGGGGCTCCAGATACGCAGTATTTT. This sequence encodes CASSTTGGAPDTQYF.

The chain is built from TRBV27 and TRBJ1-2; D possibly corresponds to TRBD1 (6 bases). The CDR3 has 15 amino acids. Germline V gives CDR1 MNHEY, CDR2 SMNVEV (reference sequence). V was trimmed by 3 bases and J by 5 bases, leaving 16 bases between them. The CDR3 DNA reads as TGTGCCAGCAGTTTTAGTCAGCGGGGGCGATATGGCTACACCTTC. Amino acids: CASSFSQRGRYGYTF.

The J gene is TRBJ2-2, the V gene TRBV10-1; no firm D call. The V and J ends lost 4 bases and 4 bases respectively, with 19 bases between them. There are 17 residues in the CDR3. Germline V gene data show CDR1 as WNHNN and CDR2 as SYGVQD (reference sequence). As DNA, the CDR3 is TGCGCCAGCAGTGGTCAAGTCCAGGCCTGGGTCACCGGGGAGCTGTTTTTT. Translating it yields CASSGQVQAWVTGELFF.

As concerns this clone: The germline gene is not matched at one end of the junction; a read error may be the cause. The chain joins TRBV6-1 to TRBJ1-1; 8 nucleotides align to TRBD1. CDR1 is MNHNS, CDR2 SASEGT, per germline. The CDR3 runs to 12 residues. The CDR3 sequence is CASSEGTGGAFF. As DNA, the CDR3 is TGTGCCAGCAGCGAAGGGACAGGCGGAGCTTTCTTT.

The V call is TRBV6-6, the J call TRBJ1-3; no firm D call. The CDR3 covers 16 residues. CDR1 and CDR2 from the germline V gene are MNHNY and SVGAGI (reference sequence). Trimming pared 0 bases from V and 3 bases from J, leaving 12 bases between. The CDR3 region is CASSYSGGKSGNTIYF. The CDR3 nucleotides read TGTGCCAGCAGTTACTCCGGAGGGAAGAGTGGAAACACCATATATTTT.

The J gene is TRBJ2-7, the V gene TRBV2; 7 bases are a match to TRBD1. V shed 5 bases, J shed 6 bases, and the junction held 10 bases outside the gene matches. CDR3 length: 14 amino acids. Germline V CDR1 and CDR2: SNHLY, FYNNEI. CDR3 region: CASSSDRVKGEQYF. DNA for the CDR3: TGTGCCAGCAGTTCAGACAGGGTAAAAGGCGAGCAGTACTTC.

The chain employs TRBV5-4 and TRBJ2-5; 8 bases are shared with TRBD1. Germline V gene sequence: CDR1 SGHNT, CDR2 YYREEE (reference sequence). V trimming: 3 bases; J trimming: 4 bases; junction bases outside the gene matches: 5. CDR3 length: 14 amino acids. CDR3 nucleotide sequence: TGTGCCAGCAGCTCGGGACAGGCCGGAGAGACCCAGTACTTC. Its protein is CASSSGQAGETQYF.

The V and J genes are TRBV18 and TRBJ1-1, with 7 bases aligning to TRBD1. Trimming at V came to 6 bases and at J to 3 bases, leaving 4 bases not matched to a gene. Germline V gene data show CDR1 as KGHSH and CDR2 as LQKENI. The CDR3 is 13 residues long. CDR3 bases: TGTGCCAGCTCGACAGGGTATGACACTGAAGCTTTCTTT. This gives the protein CASSTGYDTEAFF.

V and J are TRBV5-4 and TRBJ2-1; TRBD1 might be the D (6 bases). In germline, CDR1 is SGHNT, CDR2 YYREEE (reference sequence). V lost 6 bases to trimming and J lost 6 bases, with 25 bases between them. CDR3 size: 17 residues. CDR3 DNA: TGTGCCAGCACTACTCCCTCAGGGGCTAGGTCCCTCAATGAGCAGTTCTTC. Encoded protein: CASTTPSGARSLNEQFF. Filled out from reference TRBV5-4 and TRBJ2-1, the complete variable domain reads ETGVTQSPTHLIKTRGQQVTLRCSSQSGHNTVSWYQQALGQGPQFIFQYYREEENGRGNFPPRFSGLQFPNYSSELNVNALELDDSALYLCASTTPSGARSLNEQFFGPGTRLTVL.

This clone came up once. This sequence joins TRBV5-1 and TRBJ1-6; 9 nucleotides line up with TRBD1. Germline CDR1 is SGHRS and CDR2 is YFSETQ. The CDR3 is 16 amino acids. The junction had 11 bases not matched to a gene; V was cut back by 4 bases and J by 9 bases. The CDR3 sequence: CASSLYRGTGSSPLHF. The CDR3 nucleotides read TGCGCCAGCAGCCTTTACCGAGGGACAGGGTCTTCACCCCTCCACTTT.

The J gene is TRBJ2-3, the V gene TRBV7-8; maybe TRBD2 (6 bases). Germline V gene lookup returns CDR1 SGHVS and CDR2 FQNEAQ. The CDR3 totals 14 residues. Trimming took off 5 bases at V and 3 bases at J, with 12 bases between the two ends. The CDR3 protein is CASSHRLVTDTQYF. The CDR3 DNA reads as TGTGCCAGCAGCCATAGACTAGTGACAGATACGCAGTATTTT. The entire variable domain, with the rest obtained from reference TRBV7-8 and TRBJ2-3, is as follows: GAGVSQSPRYKVAKRGQDVALRCDPISGHVSLFWYQQALGQGPEFLTYFQNEAQLDKSGLPSDRFFAERPEGSVSTLKIQRTQQEDSAVYLCASSHRLVTDTQYFGPGTRLTVL.

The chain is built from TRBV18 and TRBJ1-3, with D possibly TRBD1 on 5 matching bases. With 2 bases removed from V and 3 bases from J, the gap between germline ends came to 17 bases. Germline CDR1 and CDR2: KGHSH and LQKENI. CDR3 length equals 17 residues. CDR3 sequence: CASSPRGVTENGNTIYF. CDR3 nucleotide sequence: TGTGCCAGCTCACCAAGGGGTGTGACGGAAAATGGAAACACCATATATTTT.

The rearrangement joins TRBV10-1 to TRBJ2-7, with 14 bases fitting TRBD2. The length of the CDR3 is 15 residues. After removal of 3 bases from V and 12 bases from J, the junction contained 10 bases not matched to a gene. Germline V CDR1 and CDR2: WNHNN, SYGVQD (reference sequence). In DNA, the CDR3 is TGCGCCAGCAGTGACGGACTAGCGGGGGGCAAGGGTCTGTACTTC. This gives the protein CASSDGLAGGKGLYF.

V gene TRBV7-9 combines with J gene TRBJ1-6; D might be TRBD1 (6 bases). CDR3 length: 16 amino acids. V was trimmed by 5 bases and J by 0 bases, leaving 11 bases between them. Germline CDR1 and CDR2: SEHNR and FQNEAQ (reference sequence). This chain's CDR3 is CASSPGHSSYNSPLHF. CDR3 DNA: TGTGCCAGCAGCCCGGGACACAGCTCCTATAATTCACCCCTCCACTTT.

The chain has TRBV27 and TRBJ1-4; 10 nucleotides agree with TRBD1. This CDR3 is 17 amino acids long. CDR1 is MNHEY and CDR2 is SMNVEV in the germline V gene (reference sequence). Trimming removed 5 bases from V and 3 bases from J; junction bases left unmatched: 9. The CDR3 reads CASSLRTGGLSNEKLFF. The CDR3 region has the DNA TGTGCCAGCAGTCTAAGGACAGGGGGGCTTTCTAATGAAAAACTGTTTTTT.

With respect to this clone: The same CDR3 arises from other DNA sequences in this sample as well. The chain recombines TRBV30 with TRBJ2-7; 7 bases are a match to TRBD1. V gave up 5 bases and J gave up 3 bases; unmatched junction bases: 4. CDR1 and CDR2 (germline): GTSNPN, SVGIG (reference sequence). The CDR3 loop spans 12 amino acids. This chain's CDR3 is CAWSTGVYEQYF. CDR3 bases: TGTGCCTGGTCTACAGGGGTCTACGAGCAGTACTTC.

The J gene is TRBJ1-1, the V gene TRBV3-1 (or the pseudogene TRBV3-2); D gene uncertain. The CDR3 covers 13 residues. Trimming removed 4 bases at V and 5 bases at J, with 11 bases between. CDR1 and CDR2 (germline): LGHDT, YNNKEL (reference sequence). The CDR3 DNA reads TGTGCCAGCAGCCTCACAGCCGAAACTGAAGCTTTCTTT. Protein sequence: CASSLTAETEAFF.

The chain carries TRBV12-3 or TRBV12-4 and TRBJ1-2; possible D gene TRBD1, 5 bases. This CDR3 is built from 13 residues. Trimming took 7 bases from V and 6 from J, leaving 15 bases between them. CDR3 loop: CASTPGAYDGYTF. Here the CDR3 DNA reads TGTGCCAGCACGCCTGGGGCCTACGATGGCTACACCTTC.

The CDR3 spells CASSFGDRGGGYTF. DNA of the CDR3: TGTGCCAGCAGTTTTGGGGACAGGGGAGGCGGCTACACCTTC. The genes are TRBV27 and TRBJ1-2, with 10 bases lining up with TRBD1. The CDR3 has 14 amino acids. Unmatched junction bases numbered 6, after V lost 3 bases and J lost 8 bases. Germline assignment: CDR1 MNHEY and CDR2 SMNVEV (reference sequence).

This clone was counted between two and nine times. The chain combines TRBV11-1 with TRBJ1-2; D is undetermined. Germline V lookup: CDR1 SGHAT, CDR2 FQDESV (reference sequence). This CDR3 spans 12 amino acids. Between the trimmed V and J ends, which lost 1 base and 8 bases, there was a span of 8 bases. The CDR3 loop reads CASSLETEGYTF. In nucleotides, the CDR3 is TGTGCCAGCAGCTTAGAGACGGAGGGCTACACCTTC.

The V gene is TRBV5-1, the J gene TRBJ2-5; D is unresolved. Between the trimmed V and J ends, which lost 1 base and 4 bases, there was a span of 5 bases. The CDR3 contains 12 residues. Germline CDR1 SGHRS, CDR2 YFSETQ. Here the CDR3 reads CASSLPGETQYF. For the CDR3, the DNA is TGCGCCAGCAGCTTGCCGGGAGAGACCCAGTACTTC.

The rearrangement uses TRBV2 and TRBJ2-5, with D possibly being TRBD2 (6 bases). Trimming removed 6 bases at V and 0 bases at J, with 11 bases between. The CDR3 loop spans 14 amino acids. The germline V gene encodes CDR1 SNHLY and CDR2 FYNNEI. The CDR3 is CASRMGLDQETQYF. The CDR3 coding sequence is TGTGCCAGCAGGATGGGACTGGACCAAGAGACCCAGTACTTC.

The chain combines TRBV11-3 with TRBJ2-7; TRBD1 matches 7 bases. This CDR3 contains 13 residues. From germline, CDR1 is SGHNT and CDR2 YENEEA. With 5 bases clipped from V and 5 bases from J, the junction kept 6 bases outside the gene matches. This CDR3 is CASSQTGFHEQYF. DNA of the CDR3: TGTGCCAGCAGCCAGACAGGGTTCCACGAGCAGTACTTC.

CDR3 sequence reads: CASRTGGQGHEQYF. The CDR3 nucleotides are TGTGCCAGCAGGACCGGAGGACAGGGCCACGAGCAGTACTTC. The chain carries TRBV28 and TRBJ2-7; 8 bases align to TRBD1. Germline loops: CDR1 MDHEN, CDR2 SYDVKM. V gave up 6 bases and J gave up 5 bases; unmatched junction bases: 9. The CDR3 is 14 residues long.

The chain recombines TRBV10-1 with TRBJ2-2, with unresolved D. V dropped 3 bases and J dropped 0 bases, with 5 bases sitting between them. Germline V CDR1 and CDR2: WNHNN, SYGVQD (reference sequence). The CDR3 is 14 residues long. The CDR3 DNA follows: TGCGCCAGCAGTGATTTAGCGAACACCGGGGAGCTGTTTTTT. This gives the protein CASSDLANTGELFF.